These T cell receptor beta chains were read from a single sample in a study of T-cell reconstitution after alpha-beta-depleted transplantation in children. TCRdb reanalysed the PCR reads using MiXCR and keeps one entry per CDR3 protein. This table holds hundreds of thousands of distinct CDR3 sequences, roughly a quarter found once. The sequences come from PBMCs, mostly from graft donor cells, collected 360 days after TCRalphabeta/CD19-depleted stem cell transplant. These receptors were obtained from a female patient between 2 and 10 years old who had a stem cell transplant for congenital amegakaryocytic thrombocytopenia, so the T cells may come from the graft donor. The CDR3 runs from the conserved cysteine through the conserved F or W. The order of the fields is D gene, CDR3 length, J gene, clone size, V gene, CDR3 protein, CDR3 DNA. A D gene is named only where the DNA matches it firmly. Not all rows give a size; the values are once, few, many and, for expanded clones, a class.

>TRBD2|16|TRBJ2-3|few|TRBV4-1
CASRNPTSGRGDTQYF
TGCGCCAGCAGAAATCCGACTAGCGGGAGGGGAGATACGCAGTATTTT
>-|14|TRBJ1-5|-|TRBV18
CASSPGWRDQPQHF
TGTGCCAGCTCTCCGGGGTGGCGCGATCAGCCCCAGCATTTT
>TRBD2|16|TRBJ2-2|-|TRBV20-1
CSARDSGGLNTGELFF
TGCAGTGCTAGAGATTCGGGGGGACTAAACACCGGGGAGCTGTTTTTT
>TRBD2|15|TRBJ2-1|once|TRBV20-1
CSAFTTSGRQNEQFF
TGCAGTGCTTTCACAACTAGCGGGAGGCAGAATGAGCAGTTCTTC
>TRBD2|16|TRBJ2-1|-|TRBV13
CASSAKAGGPGNEQFF
TGTGCCAGCAGCGCAAAAGCGGGAGGGCCGGGCAATGAGCAGTTCTTC
>TRBD2|17|TRBJ2-7|-|TRBV28
CASSIGKLAGVSYEQYF
TGTGCCAGCAGTATTGGGAAACTAGCGGGAGTTTCCTACGAGCAGTACTTC
>TRBD2|14|TRBJ2-3|-|TRBV20-1
CSARASGRVDTQYF
TGCAGTGCTAGAGCTAGCGGGAGGGTGGATACGCAGTATTTT
>TRBD2|16|TRBJ2-1|-|TRBV12-3/TRBV12-4
CASSPIAGVSYNEQFF
TGTGCCAGCAGTCCAATAGCGGGAGTCTCCTACAATGAGCAGTTCTTC
>TRBD2|13|TRBJ2-7|-|TRBV15
CATSRGTSYEQYF
TGTGCCACCAGCAGAGGGACTAGCTACGAGCAGTACTTC
>-|11|TRBJ2-5|few|TRBV29-1
CSVGFRETQYF
TGCAGCGTTGGATTCAGAGAGACCCAGTACTTC
>-|14|TRBJ2-3|many|TRBV12-3/TRBV12-4
CASSFPDSTDTQYF
TGTGCCAGCAGTTTCCCGGACAGCACAGATACGCAGTATTTT
>TRBD2|13|TRBJ2-7|-|TRBV20-1
CSARLAGRYEQYF
TGCAGTGCTCGACTAGCGGGCCGCTACGAGCAGTACTTC
>-|15|TRBJ2-5|-|TRBV5-1
CASSLAGRPPETQYF
TGCGCCAGCAGCTTGGCAGGCAGACCTCCGGAGACCCAGTACTTC
>-|15|TRBJ1-4|-|TRBV2
CASRSGGREVEKLFF
TGTGCCAGCAGGAGTGGGGGGCGCGAGGTTGAAAAACTGTTTTTT
>-|15|TRBJ2-3|few|TRBV5-6
CASNGLAFSGDTQYF
TGTGCCAGCAATGGCCTAGCCTTTTCGGGAGATACGCAGTATTTT
>-|12|TRBJ2-7|-|TRBV4-1
CASSHLGAEQYF
TGCGCCAGCAGCCACCTAGGGGCCGAGCAGTACTTC
>TRBD2|12|TRBJ2-3|once|TRBV24-1
CATSVVGGTQYF
TGTGCCACCAGCGTGGTGGGGGGGACGCAGTATTTT
>-|15|TRBJ1-4|few|TRBV4-1
CASSPGGKWAEKLFF
TGCGCCAGCAGCCCAGGAGGGAAGTGGGCTGAAAAACTGTTTTTT
>TRBD2|16|TRBJ2-1|many|TRBV28
CASSLFGGRAGNEQFF
TGTGCCAGCAGTTTATTTGGCGGGAGGGCCGGCAATGAGCAGTTCTTC
>-|14|TRBJ1-2|many|TRBV7-9
CASSQTQGNYGYTF
TGTGCCAGCAGCCAAACCCAGGGGAACTATGGCTACACCTTC
>-|13|TRBJ2-5|once|TRBV5-1
CASRFGGVETQYF
TGCGCCAGCAGATTTGGGGGCGTGGAGACCCAGTACTTC
>-|15|TRBJ1-4|-|TRBV12-3/TRBV12-4
CASSHGTAHNEKLFF
TGTGCCAGCAGCCACGGGACGGCTCATAATGAAAAACTGTTTTTT
>-|15|TRBJ2-1|-|TRBV24-1
CATSDGQRLVNEQFF
TGTGCCACCAGTGATGGACAGCGCTTAGTTAATGAGCAGTTCTTC
>TRBD2|21|TRBJ2-3|-|TRBV3-1
CASSQALYTSGGSPSTDTQYF
TGTGCCAGCAGCCAAGCCCTCTACACTAGCGGGGGTTCCCCTAGCACAGATACGCAGTATTTT
>-|14|TRBJ2-1|-|TRBV4-1
CASSLSDSYNEQFF
TGCGCCAGCAGCCTCTCAGACTCCTACAATGAGCAGTTCTTC
>-|13|TRBJ2-7|-|TRBV15
CATSGRSFYEQYF
TGTGCCACCAGCGGGAGATCCTTCTACGAGCAGTACTTC
>-|11|TRBJ2-2|-|TRBV3-1
CASGWIRELFF
TGTGCCAGCGGTTGGATTCGGGAGCTGTTTTTT
>-|15|TRBJ2-5|-|TRBV10-3
CAISVSSGGQETQYF
TGTGCCATCAGTGTTTCTAGTGGGGGTCAAGAGACCCAGTACTTC
>TRBD1|19|TRBJ1-5|-|TRBV6-1
CASAQTGAWDVPSNQPQHF
TGTGCCAGCGCCCAAACAGGGGCCTGGGACGTCCCCAGCAATCAGCCCCAGCATTTT
>-|14|TRBJ1-1|few|TRBV27
CASSLGRENTEAFF
TGTGCCAGCAGTTTGGGTAGGGAGAACACTGAAGCTTTCTTT
>TRBD2|17|TRBJ2-1|few|TRBV28
CASSSSSGGPQNNEQFF
TGTGCCAGCAGTTCCTCTAGCGGGGGGCCTCAAAACAATGAGCAGTTCTTC
>TRBD1|14|TRBJ1-2|-|TRBV28
CASREGTENYGYTF
TGTGCCAGCAGGGAGGGGACAGAGAACTATGGCTACACCTTC
>TRBD2|15|TRBJ2-1|few|TRBV5-1
CASSLASGNYNEQFF
TGCGCCAGCAGCTTGGCGAGCGGGAACTACAATGAGCAGTTCTTC
>TRBD2|17|TRBJ2-3|few|TRBV5-1
CASSLTVAGGSTDTQYF
TGCGCCAGCAGCCTGACCGTAGCGGGGGGTAGCACAGATACGCAGTATTTT
>-|12|TRBJ1-1|-|TRBV29-1
CSVSDPNTEAFF
TGCAGCGTTTCCGACCCGAACACTGAAGCTTTCTTT
>-|14|TRBJ1-4|many|TRBV28
CASSLAGSNEKLFF
TGTGCCAGCAGTTTGGCAGGGTCTAATGAAAAACTGTTTTTT
>TRBD2|17|TRBJ2-1|-|TRBV4-1
CASSQGYSGSGLDEQFF
TGCGCCAGCAGCCAAGGGTATAGCGGGAGTGGACTGGATGAGCAGTTCTTC
>TRBD1|13|TRBJ1-5|-|TRBV4-1
CASSPQGYGPQHF
TGCGCCAGCAGTCCACAGGGGTACGGGCCCCAGCATTTT
>-|15|TRBJ2-3|-|TRBV12-3/TRBV12-4
CASRDDEGGADTQYF
TGTGCCAGCAGAGATGATGAGGGGGGCGCAGATACGCAGTATTTT
>-|15|TRBJ1-1|-|TRBV15
CATSRLPGTNTEAFF
TGTGCCACCAGCAGGTTACCAGGGACGAACACTGAAGCTTTCTTT
>-|14|TRBJ2-2|-|TRBV5-5
CASSAGPNTGELFF
TGTGCCAGCAGCGCGGGACCCAACACCGGGGAGCTGTTTTTT
>-|11|TRBJ2-7|-|TRBV9
CASSVWSEQYF
TGTGCCAGCAGCGTCTGGAGCGAGCAGTACTTC
>TRBD1|14|TRBJ1-2|-|TRBV6-5
CASSYSRTGTGYTF
TGTGCCAGCAGTTACTCCCGGACAGGGACCGGCTACACCTTC
>-|13|TRBJ2-7|many|TRBV20-1
CSARIAGYGEQYF
TGCAGTGCTAGGATAGCAGGGTATGGCGAGCAGTACTTC
>TRBD1|17|TRBJ1-5|-|TRBV2
CASGGDRGEDSNQPQHF
TGTGCCAGCGGGGGGGACAGGGGGGAAGATAGCAATCAGCCCCAGCATTTT
>-|12|TRBJ2-3|-|TRBV2
CASRIWTDTQYF
TGTGCCAGCAGGATTTGGACAGATACGCAGTATTTT
>-|17|TRBJ1-4|-|TRBV21-1
CASSKWRWGLPTEKLFF
TGTGCCAGCAGCAAATGGCGGTGGGGACTGCCGACTGAAAAACTGTTTTTT
>TRBD2|16|TRBJ2-7|few|TRBV4-2
CASSQRSGGASYEQYF
TGTGCCAGCAGCCAACGTAGCGGGGGGGCTTCCTACGAGCAGTACTTC
>-|13|TRBJ1-1|many|TRBV19
CASSIDRETEAFF
TGTGCCAGTAGTATAGACAGGGAGACTGAAGCTTTCTTT
>-|13|TRBJ1-1|many|TRBV7-9
CASSFEMNTEAFF
TGTGCCAGCAGTTTCGAGATGAACACTGAAGCTTTCTTT
>-|13|TRBJ2-7|many|TRBV3-1
CASSLNSAYEQYF
TGTGCCAGCAGCCTTAACTCAGCCTACGAGCAGTACTTC
>-|13|TRBJ1-1|few|TRBV12-3/TRBV12-4
CASRRQEYTEAFF
TGTGCCAGCAGGAGACAGGAGTACACTGAAGCTTTCTTT